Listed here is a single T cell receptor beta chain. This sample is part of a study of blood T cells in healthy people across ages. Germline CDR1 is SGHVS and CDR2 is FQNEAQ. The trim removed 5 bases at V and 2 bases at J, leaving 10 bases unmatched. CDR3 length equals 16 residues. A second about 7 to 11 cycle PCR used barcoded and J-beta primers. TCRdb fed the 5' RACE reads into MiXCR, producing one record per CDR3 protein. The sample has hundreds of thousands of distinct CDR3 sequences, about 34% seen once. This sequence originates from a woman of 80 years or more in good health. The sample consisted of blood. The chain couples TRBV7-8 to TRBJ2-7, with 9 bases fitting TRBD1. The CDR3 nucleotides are TGTGCCAGCAGCCAGAGCCGGGACAGGGCTCCCTACGAGCAGTACTTC. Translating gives CASSQSRDRAPYEQYF.